These 27 T cell receptor beta chains share one sample of origin, sequenced in a study of T cell repertoires in cytomegalovirus infection. TCRdb fed the reads into MiXCR, producing one record per CDR3 protein. The table has 450,000 to 550,000 distinct CDR3 sequences, about 15% seen once. Material: CD8+ T cells from PBMCs. These receptors came from a human donor in good health (CMV status not recorded). Some clones in this sample may be carry-over from other donors' samples.

This clonotype was counted ten times or more. The chain has TRBV7-9 and TRBJ1-2; D is unclear. Deletions cut 5 bases from V and 6 bases from J, with 16 bases between. The CDR3 length is 14 residues. Looked up from germline, CDR1 is SEHNR and CDR2 is FQNEAQ (reference sequence). CDR3 protein: CASSPPIRGDGYTF. In DNA, the CDR3 is TGTGCCAGCAGCCCACCTATCCGGGGTGATGGCTACACCTTC.

In this sample, this clonotype turned up many times. This chain links TRBV11-3 with TRBJ1-3; no reliable D call. Germline V gene lookup returns CDR1 SGHNT and CDR2 YENEEA. The CDR3 is 15 amino acids. The ends were cut back, 0 bases at V and 0 bases at J, with 6 bases in the middle. The CDR3 DNA reads TGTGCCAGCAGCTTAGAGGCCAGCTCTGGAAACACCATATATTTT. This sequence encodes CASSLEASSGNTIYF. The full variable domain, rest sourced from reference TRBV11-3 and TRBJ1-3, is EAGVVQSPRYKIIEKKQPVAFWCNPISGHNTLYWYLQNLGQGPELLIRYENEEAVDDSQLPKDRFSAERLKGVDSTLKIQPAELGDSAVYLCASSLEASSGNTIYFGEGSWLTVV.

The table lists this clonotype with many counts. The chain couples TRBV7-9 to TRBJ2-5, with 10 bases that match TRBD1. V shed 6 bases, J shed 5 bases, and the junction held 12 bases outside the gene matches. Germline CDR1 SEHNR, CDR2 FQNEAQ (reference sequence). The CDR3 runs 16 residues. CDR3 in amino acids: CASSPSSGQGFETQYF. CDR3 DNA sequence: TGTGCCAGCAGTCCCAGCTCGGGACAGGGGTTTGAGACCCAGTACTTC.

Concerning this clonotype: This may be a read error: a much more frequent sequence differs by one nucleotide. The J gene is TRBJ2-2, the V gene TRBV12-3 or TRBV12-4; 8 nucleotides match TRBD2. J gave up 5 bases and V 10 bases, and 15 bases lay outside the gene matches. There are 16 residues in the CDR3. CDR3 nucleotides: TGTGCCATCGACCCCACCGGGGGGGCGGGGACCGGGGAGCTGTTTTTT. It is translated as CAIDPTGGAGTGELFF.

This clonotype was counted many times. V is TRBV5-1 and J is TRBJ1-1, with 7 bases aligning to TRBD1. This CDR3 contains 15 residues. Germline CDR1 and CDR2: SGHRS and YFSETQ. Unmatched junction bases numbered 5, after V lost 0 bases and J lost 3 bases. CDR3 amino acids: CASSLVQGVYTEAFF. DNA for the CDR3: TGCGCCAGCAGCTTGGTCCAGGGGGTCTACACTGAAGCTTTCTTT.

This clonotype was counted between two and nine times. This chain connects TRBV19 to TRBJ2-1, with D maybe TRBD2 (5 bases). The CDR3 contains 11 residues. Per the germline V gene, CDR1 is LNHDA and CDR2 is SQIVND (reference sequence). Trimming took 5 bases from V and 8 from J, leaving 7 bases between them. CDR3 residues: CASSRGYEQFF. The CDR3, as DNA: TGTGCCAGTAGTCGGGGATATGAGCAGTTCTTC.

In this sample, this clonotype turned up once. The chain links TRBV27 to TRBJ2-7; 10 bases are a match to TRBD2. J lost 2 bases, V lost 2 bases, and 9 bases had no gene match. Germline V gives CDR1 MNHEY, CDR2 SMNVEV (reference sequence). There are 17 residues in the CDR3. This chain's CDR3 is CASSLRGGLAGAYEQYF. For the CDR3, the DNA is TGTGCCAGCAGTTTAAGAGGGGGGCTAGCGGGAGCCTACGAGCAGTACTTC.

In this sample, this clonotype turned up a few times. V usage is TRBV28 and J usage is TRBJ2-1; 12 bases align to TRBD2. The CDR3 runs 14 residues. V shed 7 bases, J shed 8 bases, and the junction held 6 bases outside the gene matches. Germline CDR1 MDHEN, CDR2 SYDVKM. The CDR3: CASTASGRADEQFF. Here the CDR3 DNA reads TGTGCCAGCACGGCTAGCGGGAGGGCCGATGAGCAGTTCTTC.

This clonotype was counted ten times or more. The V and J genes are TRBV6-1 and TRBJ2-1; 13 nucleotides align to TRBD2. Germline V gene data show CDR1 as MNHNS and CDR2 as SASEGT. The CDR3 has 15 residues. Losses at the gene ends were 3 bases for V and 5 bases for J; bases not matched to a gene: 1. The CDR3 loop is CASSEGLAGNNEQFF. The CDR3, as DNA: TGTGCCAGCAGTGAGGGACTAGCGGGGAACAATGAGCAGTTCTTC.

This clonotype turned up a few times. The rearrangement uses TRBV11-2 and TRBJ2-2, with D tentatively TRBD1 (6 bases). CDR1 is SGHAT and CDR2 is FQNNGV in the germline V gene. V gave up 8 bases and J gave up 1 base, with 8 bases separating them. This CDR3 region has 13 residues. CDR3 region: CASPDRNTGELFF. The CDR3 DNA reads as TGTGCCAGCCCGGACAGGAACACCGGGGAGCTGTTTTTT.

The genes are TRBV19 and TRBJ2-2; 7 nucleotides match TRBD1. CDR1 and CDR2 (germline): LNHDA, SQIVND (reference sequence). The CDR3 spans 15 residues. Trimming cost V 5 bases and J 3 bases; bases outside gene matches: 6. In DNA, the CDR3 is TGTGCCAGTAGTCTTCGACAGGGCTACACCGGGGAGCTGTTTTTT. This codes for CASSLRQGYTGELFF.

This clonotype was recorded at least ten times. The V and J genes are TRBV7-6 and TRBJ1-5; no clear D gene. Trimming removed 2 bases from V and 5 bases from J, with 7 bases in between. This CDR3 is 13 amino acids long. Germline-derived CDR1 and CDR2 are SGHVS and FNYEAQ. CDR3: CASSLNGDQPQHF. In nucleotides, the CDR3 is TGTGCCAGCAGCTTAAATGGAGATCAGCCCCAGCATTTT.

The chain has TRBV2 and TRBJ2-7; 7 nucleotides agree with TRBD2. From germline, CDR1 is SNHLY and CDR2 FYNNEI. This CDR3 has 14 amino acids. J gave up 1 base and V 8 bases, and 8 bases lay outside the gene matches. Written as DNA, the CDR3 is TGTGCCAGCGAGGGCGGGGAGGGATCCTACGAGCAGTACTTC. Its protein is CASEGGEGSYEQYF.

This clonotype showed up many times. The rearrangement joins TRBV27 to TRBJ2-6; the match to TRBD1 covers 7 bases. This CDR3 contains 15 residues. Unmatched junction bases numbered 4, after V lost 4 bases and J lost 4 bases. CDR1 MNHEY and CDR2 SMNVEV come from the germline V gene (reference sequence). This chain's CDR3 is CASSYGTAGANVLTF. Written as DNA, the CDR3 is TGTGCCAGCAGTTACGGGACAGCAGGGGCCAACGTCCTGACTTTC.

This clonotype was detected many times. The rearrangement uses TRBV4-1 and TRBJ2-1; D unresolved. The germline V gene encodes CDR1 MGHRA and CDR2 YSYEKL. V was pared by 0 bases and J by 7 bases, with 4 bases between. The CDR3 covers 12 residues. CDR3 in DNA: TGCGCCAGCAGCCAAGAATGGAATGAGCAGTTCTTC. It is translated as CASSQEWNEQFF.

Points on this clonotype: A much larger clone differs by one base, so this may be a read error. The chain has TRBV7-3 and TRBJ2-3; a possible D gene is TRBD2 (6 bases). The germline CDR1 and CDR2 sequences are SGHTA and FQGTGA. The CDR3 extends over 14 amino acids. V dropped 4 bases and J dropped 6 bases, with 14 bases sitting between them. The CDR3 protein is CASSSSPGRDTQYF. The CDR3 DNA sequence: TGTGCCAGCAGCTCAAGTCCAGGGAGGGATACGCAGTATTTT.

There are many counts of this clonotype. This rearrangement joins TRBV7-8 to TRBJ1-5; 10 nucleotides match TRBD1. This CDR3 region has 16 residues. After removal of 5 bases from V and 4 bases from J, the junction contained 8 bases not matched to a gene. The germline gives CDR1 SGHVS, CDR2 FQNEAQ. The CDR3 nucleotides read TGTGCCAGCAGCCTACTTCCGGGACAGGGGAATCAGCCCCAGCATTTT. It encodes CASSLLPGQGNQPQHF.

This chain joins TRBV7-9 and TRBJ1-4; no reliable D call. In germline, CDR1 is SEHNR, CDR2 FQNEAQ (reference sequence). V shed 5 bases and J shed 4 bases, with 14 bases lying between them. This CDR3 spans 15 amino acids. The CDR3 reads CASSIPGSFNEKLFF. CDR3 sequence (DNA): TGTGCCAGCAGCATCCCGGGCAGTTTTAATGAAAAACTGTTTTTT.

This clonotype was counted many times. The chain links TRBV7-6 to TRBJ1-1; possibly TRBD1 for D (6 bases). The CDR3 has 13 amino acids. The V end was cut by 5 bases, the J end by 5 bases, with 12 bases between. Germline V gene lookup returns CDR1 SGHVS and CDR2 FNYEAQ. The CDR3 region is CASSPRGRTEAFF. In DNA, the CDR3 is TGTGCCAGCAGCCCCCGGGGGCGGACTGAAGCTTTCTTT.

The rearrangement links TRBV20-1 to TRBJ2-1, with unresolved D. The CDR3 contains 14 residues. V was shortened by 6 bases and J by 3 bases, with 15 bases between the two germline ends. Germline V gene sequence: CDR1 DFQATT, CDR2 SNEGSKA (reference sequence). The chain's CDR3 is CSAPSPDNYNEQFF. CDR3 in DNA: TGCAGTGCCCCAAGCCCCGACAACTACAATGAGCAGTTCTTC.

V gene TRBV20-1 combines with J gene TRBJ1-5; D gene unclear. Germline-derived CDR1 and CDR2 are DFQATT and SNEGSKA (reference sequence). The CDR3 loop spans 15 amino acids. V was cut by 3 bases and J by 2 bases, with 14 bases left in between. CDR3 nucleotides: TGCAGTGCTAGCCCCAGAGAGGGCGGCAATCAGCCCCAGCATTTT. This codes for CSASPREGGNQPQHF.

This clonotype has a count of ten or more. This chain links TRBV7-8 with TRBJ1-4; D remains ambiguous. This CDR3 contains 15 residues. CDR1 and CDR2 (germline): SGHVS, FQNEAQ. V was clipped by 5 bases and J by 8 bases, with 18 bases between them. Here the CDR3 reads CASSTRSTLGEKLFF. As DNA, the CDR3 is TGTGCCAGCAGCACCCGATCTACCCTGGGGGAAAAACTGTTTTTT.

This clonotype came up a few times. The rearrangement links TRBV5-1 to TRBJ2-5; perhaps D is TRBD1 or TRBD2 (6 bases each). Germline values: CDR1 SGHRS, CDR2 YFSETQ. V lost 7 bases to trimming and J lost 4 bases, with 11 bases between them. The CDR3 contains 12 residues. For the CDR3, the DNA is TGCGCCAGCCGGGGGCTATTAGAGACCCAGTACTTC. Translated: CASRGLLETQYF.

This clonotype came up many times. V usage is TRBV4-1 and J usage is TRBJ2-1; D possibly corresponds to TRBD2 (6 bases). CDR3 length equals 12 residues. V was cut by 0 bases and J by 15 bases, with 12 bases left in between. Germline values: CDR1 MGHRA, CDR2 YSYEKL. As DNA, the CDR3 is TGCGCCAGCAGCCAAGAATTCGGGAGTCCGTTCTTC. As protein: CASSQEFGSPFF.

There are a few counts of this clonotype. The chain couples TRBV5-4 to TRBJ2-7, with 8 bases fitting TRBD1. J was trimmed by 2 bases and V by 4 bases; bases with no gene match: 5. Per germline, CDR1 SGHNT and CDR2 YYREEE (reference sequence). The CDR3 spans 14 residues. Written as DNA, the CDR3 is TGTGCCAGCAGCCCCGACAGGGGCACCTACGAGCAGTACTTC. Translating gives CASSPDRGTYEQYF.

This clonotype came up many times. The chain recombines TRBV7-2 with TRBJ1-5; no clear D gene. The CDR3 covers 18 residues. V was cut by 3 bases and J by 5 bases, with 23 bases left in between. CDR1 SGHTA and CDR2 FQGNSA come from the germline V gene. CDR3 loop: CASSLYKVGRLWDQPQHF. CDR3 coding DNA: TGTGCCAGCAGCTTGTACAAAGTCGGGCGCCTATGGGATCAGCCCCAGCATTTT.

The rearrangement links TRBV7-9 to TRBJ2-1; 16 positions agree with TRBD2. Germline V gene lookup returns CDR1 SEHNR and CDR2 FQNEAQ (reference sequence). Trimming removed 4 bases from V and 10 bases from J; junction bases left unmatched: 7. The CDR3 length is 16 residues. CDR3 amino acids: CASSSLGLAGGREQFF. The CDR3 nucleotides read TGTGCCAGCAGCTCGTTGGGACTAGCGGGAGGGCGAGAGCAGTTCTTC.